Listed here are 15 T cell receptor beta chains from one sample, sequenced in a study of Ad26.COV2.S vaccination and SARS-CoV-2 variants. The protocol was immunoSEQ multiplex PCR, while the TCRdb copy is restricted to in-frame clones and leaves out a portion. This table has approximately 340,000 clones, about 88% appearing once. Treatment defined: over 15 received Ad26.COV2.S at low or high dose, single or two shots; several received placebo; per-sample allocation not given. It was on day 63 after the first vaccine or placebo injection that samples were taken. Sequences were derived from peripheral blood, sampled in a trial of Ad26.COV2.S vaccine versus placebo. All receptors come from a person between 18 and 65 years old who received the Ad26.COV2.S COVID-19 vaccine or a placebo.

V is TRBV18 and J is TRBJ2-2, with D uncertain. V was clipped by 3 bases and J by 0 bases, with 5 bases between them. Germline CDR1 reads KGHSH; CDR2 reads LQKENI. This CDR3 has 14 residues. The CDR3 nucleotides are TGTGCCAGCTCACCCGCTACGAACACCGGGGAGCTGTTTTTT. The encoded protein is CASSPATNTGELFF.

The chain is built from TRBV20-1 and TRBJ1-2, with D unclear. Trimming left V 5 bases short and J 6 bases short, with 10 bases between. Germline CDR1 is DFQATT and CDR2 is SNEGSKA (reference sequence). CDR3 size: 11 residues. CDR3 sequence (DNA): TGCAGTGCTTCGACGGACCATGGCTACACCTTC. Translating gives CSASTDHGYTF.

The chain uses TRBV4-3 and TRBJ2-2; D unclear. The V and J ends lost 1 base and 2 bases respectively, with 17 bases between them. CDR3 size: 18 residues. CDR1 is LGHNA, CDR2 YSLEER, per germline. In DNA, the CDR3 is TGCGCCAGCAGCCAAGGTACAACCCCACAGAAAAACACCGGGGAGCTGTTTTTT. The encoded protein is CASSQGTTPQKNTGELFF.

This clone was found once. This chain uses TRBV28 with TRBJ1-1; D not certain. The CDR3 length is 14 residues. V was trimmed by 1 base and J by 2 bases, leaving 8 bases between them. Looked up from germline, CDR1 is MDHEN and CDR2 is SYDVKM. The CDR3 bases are TGTGCCAGCAGTTTATACAACTTAAACACTGAAGCTTTCTTT. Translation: CASSLYNLNTEAFF.

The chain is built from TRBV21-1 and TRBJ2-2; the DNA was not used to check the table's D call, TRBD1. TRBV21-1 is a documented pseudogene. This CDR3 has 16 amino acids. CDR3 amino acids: CASSKGEDRRYRGAVF. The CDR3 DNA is TGTGCCAGCAGCAAAGGGGAGGACAGGAGGTACCGGGGAGCTGTTTTT.

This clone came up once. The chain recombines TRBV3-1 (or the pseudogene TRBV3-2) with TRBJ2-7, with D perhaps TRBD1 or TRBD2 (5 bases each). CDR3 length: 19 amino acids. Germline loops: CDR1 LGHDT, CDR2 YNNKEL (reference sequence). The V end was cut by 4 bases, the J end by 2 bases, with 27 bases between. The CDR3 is CASSPNPGTYYIGPYEQYF. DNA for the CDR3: TGTGCCAGCAGCCCTAACCCCGGGACCTACTACATTGGGCCCTACGAGCAGTACTTC.

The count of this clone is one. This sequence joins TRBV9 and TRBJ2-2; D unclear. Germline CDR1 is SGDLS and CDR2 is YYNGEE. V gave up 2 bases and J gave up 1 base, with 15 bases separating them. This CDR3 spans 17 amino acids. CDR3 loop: CASSVVDTLLNTGELFF. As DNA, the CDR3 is TGTGCCAGCAGCGTGGTGGATACGCTCTTGAACACCGGGGAGCTGTTTTTT.

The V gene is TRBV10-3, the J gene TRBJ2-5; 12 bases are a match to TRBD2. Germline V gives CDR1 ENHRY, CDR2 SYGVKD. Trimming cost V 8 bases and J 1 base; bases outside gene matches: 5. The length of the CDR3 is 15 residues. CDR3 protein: CAIGRLAGVQETQYF. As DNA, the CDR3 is TGTGCCATCGGCCGACTAGCGGGAGTCCAAGAGACCCAGTACTTC.

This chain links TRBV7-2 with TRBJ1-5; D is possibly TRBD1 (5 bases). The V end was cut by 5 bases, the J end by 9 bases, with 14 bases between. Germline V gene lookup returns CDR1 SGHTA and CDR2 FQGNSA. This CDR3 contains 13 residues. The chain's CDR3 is CASSRDARSPQHF. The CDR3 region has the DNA TGTGCCAGCAGCCGGGACGCCCGGTCGCCCCAGCATTTT.

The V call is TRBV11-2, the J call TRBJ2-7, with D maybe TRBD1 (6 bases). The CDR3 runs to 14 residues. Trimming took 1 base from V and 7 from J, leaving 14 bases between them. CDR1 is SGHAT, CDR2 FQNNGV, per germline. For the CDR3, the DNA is TGTGCCAGCAGCTTAGCACAGGGTTGGGGGGAGCAGTACTTC. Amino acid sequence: CASSLAQGWGEQYF.

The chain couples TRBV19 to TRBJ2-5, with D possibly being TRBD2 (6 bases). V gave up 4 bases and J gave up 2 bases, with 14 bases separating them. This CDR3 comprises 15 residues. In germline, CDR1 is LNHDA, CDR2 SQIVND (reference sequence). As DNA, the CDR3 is TGTGCCAGTAGTAACCGGGGAGGTGGGCAAGAGACCCAGTACTTC. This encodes CASSNRGGGQETQYF. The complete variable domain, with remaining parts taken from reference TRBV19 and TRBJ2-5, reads DGGITQSPKYLFRKEGQNVTLSCEQNLNHDAMYWYRQDPGQGLRLIYYSQIVNDFQKGDIAEGYSVSREKKESFPLTVTSAQKNPTAFYLCASSNRGGGQETQYFGPGTRLLVL.

This chain's CDR3 is CASSPPPGRGGLLDTQYF. DNA for the CDR3: TGTGCCAGCAGCCCACCGCCGGGTCGAGGGGGCCTCTTAGATACGCAGTATTTT. The gene calls are TRBV5-8 and TRBJ2-3; 7 positions agree with TRBD1. The CDR3 runs to 18 residues. The junction had 19 bases not matched to a gene; V was cut back by 4 bases and J by 5 bases. Germline V lookup: CDR1 SGHTS, CDR2 YDEGEE.

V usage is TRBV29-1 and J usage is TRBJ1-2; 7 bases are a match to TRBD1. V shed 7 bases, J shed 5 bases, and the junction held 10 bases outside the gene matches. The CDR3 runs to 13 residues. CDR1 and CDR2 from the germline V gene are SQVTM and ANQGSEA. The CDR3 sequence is CSALTGRTYGYTF. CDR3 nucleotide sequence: TGCAGCGCCCTGACAGGGAGAACTTATGGCTACACCTTC. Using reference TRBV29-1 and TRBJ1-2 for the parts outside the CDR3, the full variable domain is SAVISQKPSRDICQRGTSLTIQCQVDSQVTMMFWYRQQPGQSLTLIATANQGSEATYESGFVIDKFPISRPNLTFSTLTVSNMSPEDSSIYLCSALTGRTYGYTFGSGTRLTVV.

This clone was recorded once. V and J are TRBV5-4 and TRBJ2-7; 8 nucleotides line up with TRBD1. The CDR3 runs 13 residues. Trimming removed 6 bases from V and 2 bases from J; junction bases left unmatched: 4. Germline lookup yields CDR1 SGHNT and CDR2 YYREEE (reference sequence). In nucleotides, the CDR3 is TGTGCCAGCACCCTGGACAGGGCCTACGAGCAGTACTTC. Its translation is CASTLDRAYEQYF.

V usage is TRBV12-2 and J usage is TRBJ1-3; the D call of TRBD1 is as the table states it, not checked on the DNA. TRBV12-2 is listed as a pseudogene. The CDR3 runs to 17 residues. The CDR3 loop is CASRSGQAPSSGNTIYF. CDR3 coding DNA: TGTGCAAGTCGCTCGGGACAGGCACCAAGCTCTGGAAACACCATATATTTT.